This T cell receptor (beta chain) was found in a study of brain T cells in children with intractable seizures. Study results and limitations: Absence of clones before surgery may stem from lower sequencing depth.

Time point reported: blood from clinic visit 5 months post-surgery; TSC patient then seizure free. Sequencing was limited to surgery cases with top T cell transcript signatures in brain tissue. At least one anti-epileptic drug was given before surgery. In regard to this clone: Its matching antigen is unknown.

Trimming shortened V by 6 bases and J by 1 base, and 12 bases separated the two germline ends. CDR1 is SGHTA and CDR2 is FQGNSA in the germline V gene. The CDR3 consists of 14 residues. Profiled with immunoSEQ multiplex PCR; TCRdb holds only in-frame clones, not every one. The sample records hundreds of thousands of clones, over 90% being singletons. J is TRBJ1-1 and V is TRBV7-2, with no clear D. The specimen was peripheral blood, collected 4 to 5 months after surgery. The origin of this receptor is a boy younger than two with tuberous sclerosis and intractable seizures. CDR3 amino acids: CASSYGGSNTEAFF. CDR3 nucleotide sequence: TGTGCCAGCAGTTATGGAGGATCGAACACTGAAGCTTTCTTT.